The rows below give T cell receptor beta chains drawn from one sample of a study of regulatory T cells in long-lasting Graves disease. TCRdb reprocessed the multiplex PCR reads via MiXCR and lists one record per CDR3 protein. Altogether 360,000 or so distinct CDR3 sequences are present, roughly 24% being singletons, with the ten largest covering 25% to 35%. This specimen consisted of peripheral blood mononuclear cells (PBMCs), obtained when the disease was refractory, from a patient treated with antithyroid drugs. These receptors were obtained from a woman aged 40 to 50 with Graves disease. CDR3s include the opening cysteine and the closing phenylalanine or tryptophan. The order of the fields is clone size, J gene, D gene, V gene, CDR3 protein, CDR3 DNA. The D gene is left open where the match is weak. Size tells how often a clone was seen (once, few, many) or the class of an expanded clone, and some rows leave it out.

>few|TRBJ2-7|NA|TRBV19
CASSTPPSYEQYF
TGTGCCAGTAGTACCCCGCCTTCCTACGAGCAGTACTTC
>many|TRBJ2-7|TRBD1|TRBV2
CASSEGQGGEQYF
TGTGCCAGCAGTGAAGGACAGGGGGGCGAGCAGTACTTC
>many|TRBJ2-5|TRBD2|TRBV11-3
CASRRRGQETQYF
TGTGCCAGCAGAAGGCGGGGGCAAGAGACCCAGTACTTC
>NA|TRBJ2-3|NA|TRBV29-1
CSVVDNTDTQYF
TGCAGCGTTGTAGACAACACAGATACGCAGTATTTT
>many|TRBJ1-2|NA|TRBV12-3/TRBV12-4
CASSFQGRYGYTF
TGTGCCAGCAGTTTCCAAGGGCGCTATGGCTACACCTTC
>many|TRBJ1-6|NA|TRBV2
CASGEANYNSPLHF
TGTGCCAGCGGGGAGGCGAACTATAATTCACCCCTCCACTTT
>many|TRBJ1-3|NA|TRBV20-1
CSARDPGSSGNTIYF
TGCAGTGCTAGAGATCCAGGAAGCTCTGGAAACACCATATATTTT
>few|TRBJ2-5|NA|TRBV7-2
CASSGPERETQYF
TGTGCCAGCAGCGGACCGGAGAGGGAGACCCAGTACTTC
>many|TRBJ2-7|TRBD1|TRBV6-1
CASSATRDRSYEQYF
TGTGCCAGCAGTGCTACCCGGGACAGGTCTTACGAGCAGTACTTC
>many|TRBJ1-2|TRBD1|TRBV2
CASSVGDRGRLGGYTF
TGTGCCAGCAGTGTAGGGGACAGGGGGCGCCTAGGAGGCTACACCTTC
>NA|TRBJ2-2|TRBD2|TRBV28
CASRPTSGRTNTGELFF
TGTGCCAGCAGACCAACTAGCGGGAGAACGAACACCGGGGAGCTGTTTTTT
>many|TRBJ2-4|NA|TRBV5-1
CASSPGGSKNIQYF
TGCGCCAGCAGCCCCGGCGGCAGCAAAAACATTCAGTACTTC
>many|TRBJ1-1|TRBD1|TRBV10-3
CAIKQGANWNTEAFF
TGTGCCATCAAACAGGGGGCGAACTGGAACACTGAAGCTTTCTTT
>many|TRBJ2-6|TRBD2|TRBV11-2
CASSSLRRPSGSAGANVLTF
TGTGCCAGCAGCTCCCTTCGGCGGCCTAGCGGGAGTGCTGGGGCCAACGTCCTGACTTTC
>NA|TRBJ1-4|NA|TRBV6-2/TRBV6-3
CASEWQGFEELFF
TGTGCCAGCGAGTGGCAGGGCTTCGAAGAACTGTTTTTT
>few|TRBJ2-5|NA|TRBV7-6
CASSLSRDNFRGETQYF
TGTGCCAGCAGCTTATCCCGGGACAACTTTAGGGGTGAGACCCAGTACTTC
>many|TRBJ2-7|NA|TRBV28
CASSLPLEGGEQYF
TGTGCCAGCAGTCTCCCCTTAGAGGGGGGCGAGCAGTACTTC
>many|TRBJ1-1|NA|TRBV2
CASSNMNTEAFF
TGTGCCAGCAGTAACATGAACACTGAAGCTTTCTTT
>NA|TRBJ2-7|NA|TRBV28
CASSPRTERSYAQYF
TGTGCCAGCAGCCCCCGGACTGAACGCTCCTACGCGCAGTACTTC
>NA|TRBJ2-7|NA|TRBV7-3
CASSNRQIDEQYF
TGTGCCAGCAGCAACCGACAGATCGACGAGCAGTACTTC
>NA|TRBJ2-7|NA|TRBV6-2/TRBV6-3
CASSYLTGEQYF
TGTGCCAGCAGTTACTTGACCGGTGAGCAGTACTTC
>NA|TRBJ2-7|NA|TRBV7-8
CASSLVGLPSEQYF
TGTGCCAGCAGCTTAGTCGGATTACCCAGCGAGCAGTACTTC